Listed below are T cell receptor beta chains from one sample, sequenced in a study of blood T cell repertoires in COVID-19. The method was immunoSEQ multiplex PCR; TCRdb's version includes in-frame clones alone and lacks a portion of them. Altogether 150,000 to 200,000 clones are present, around nine tenths being singletons, with the ten largest covering roughly 21%. The specimen sequenced was peripheral blood. The receptor set was obtained from a man aged 55 to 70 with active or convalescent COVID-19. CDR3s include the opening cysteine and the closing phenylalanine or tryptophan. A D gene is named only where the DNA matches it firmly. The size entry is marked missing in some rows and otherwise reads once, few, many or a size class.

j_call clone_size v_call cdr3_length d_call cdr3_nt cdr3_aa
TRBJ2-3 many TRBV11-2 14 NA TGTGCCAGCAGCCGGCAGGGGGGAGTCTATACGCAGTATTTT CASSRQGGVYTQYF
TRBJ2-5 NA TRBV5-1 14 TRBD2 TGCGCCAGCAGCTCTTTAGCGGGGCAAGAGACCCAGTACTTC CASSSLAGQETQYF
TRBJ1-6 NA TRBV19 16 TRBD1 TGTGCCAGTAGTATAGATGCCTGGACAGGTCGATCACCCCTCCACTTT CASSIDAWTGRSPLHF
TRBJ2-3 NA TRBV5-8 15 NA TGTGCCAGCAGCTTGAGTGCGGGGTTCACAGATACGCAGTATTTT CASSLSAGFTDTQYF
TRBJ2-1 NA TRBV9 16 TRBD2 TGTGCCAGCAGCCCCGGGGGGGGTTCTATCTACAATGAGCAGTTCTTC CASSPGGGSIYNEQFF
TRBJ2-2 NA TRBV5-1 16 NA TGCGCCAGCAGCTTGGAGGGGGTTTGGAACACCGGGGAGCTGTTTTTT CASSLEGVWNTGELFF
TRBJ2-2 NA TRBV20-1 13 NA TGCAGTGCTAGTCCTGAGGGCACCGGGGAGCTGTTTTTT CSASPEGTGELFF
TRBJ1-1 NA TRBV4-1 19 NA TGCGCCAGCAGTCGATTCCCTCCGGGTCCAGGGATGTGGAACACTGAAGCTTTCTTT CASSRFPPGPGMWNTEAFF
TRBJ1-2 NA TRBV5-1 13 TRBD1 TGCGCCAGCAGCACCGGGACAGGTGGTGGCTACACCTTC CASSTGTGGGYTF
TRBJ2-2 once TRBV24-1 12 TRBD2 TGTGCCACCGCGGGGGACACCGGGGAGCTGTTTTTT CATAGDTGELFF
TRBJ1-3 NA TRBV24-1 15 TRBD1 TGTGCCACCAGTGACCCTAACAGGGGTGGAAACACCATATATTTT CATSDPNRGGNTIYF
TRBJ1-1 NA TRBV6-6 13 TRBD1 TGTGCCAGCAGTTTCGGGACAGGGGGAGAAGCTTTCTTT CASSFGTGGEAFF
TRBJ1-6 NA TRBV4-1 16 NA TGCGCCAGCAGCCAAGTTGGGCGGACAACCGGTTCACCCCTCCACTTT CASSQVGRTTGSPLHF
TRBJ2-4 NA TRBV5-4 13 NA TGTGCCAGCCCGCTCTCAGGCAAAAACATTCAGTACTTC CASPLSGKNIQYF
TRBJ2-7 NA TRBV19 15 NA TGTGCCAGCCAGCAGAGGATAGAACAGGGTTACGAGCAGTACTTC CASQQRIEQGYEQYF